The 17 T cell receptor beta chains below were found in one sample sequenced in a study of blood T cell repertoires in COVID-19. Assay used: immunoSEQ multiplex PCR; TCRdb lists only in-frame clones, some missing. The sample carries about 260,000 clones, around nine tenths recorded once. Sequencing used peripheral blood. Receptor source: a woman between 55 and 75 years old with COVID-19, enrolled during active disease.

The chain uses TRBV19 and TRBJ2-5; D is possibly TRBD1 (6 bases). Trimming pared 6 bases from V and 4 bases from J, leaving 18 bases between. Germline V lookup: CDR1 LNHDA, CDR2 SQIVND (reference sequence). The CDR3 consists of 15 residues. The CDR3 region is CASRLSGQGPETQYF. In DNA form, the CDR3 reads TGTGCCAGTAGGTTGTCGGGGCAGGGGCCAGAGACCCAGTACTTC.

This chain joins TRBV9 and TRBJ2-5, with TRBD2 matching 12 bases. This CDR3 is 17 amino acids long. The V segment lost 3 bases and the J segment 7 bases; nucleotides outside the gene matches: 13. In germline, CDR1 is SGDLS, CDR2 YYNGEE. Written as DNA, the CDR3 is TGTGCCAGCAGCGCCAATCCTCTAGCGGGGGGGCTTCGGACCCAGTACTTC. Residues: CASSANPLAGGLRTQYF.

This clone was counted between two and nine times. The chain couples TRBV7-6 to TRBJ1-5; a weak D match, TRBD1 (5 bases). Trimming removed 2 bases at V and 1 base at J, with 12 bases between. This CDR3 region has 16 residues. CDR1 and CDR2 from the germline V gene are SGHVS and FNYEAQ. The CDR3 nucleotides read TGTGCCAGCAGCTTAAACTCCGGGGGAAGCAATCAGCCCCAGCATTTT. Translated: CASSLNSGGSNQPQHF.

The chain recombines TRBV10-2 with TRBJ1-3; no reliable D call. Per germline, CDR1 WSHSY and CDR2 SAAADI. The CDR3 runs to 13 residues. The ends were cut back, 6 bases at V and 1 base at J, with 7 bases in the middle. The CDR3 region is CASRTSSGNTIYF. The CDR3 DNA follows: TGCGCCAGCAGGACTTCTTCTGGAAACACCATATATTTT.

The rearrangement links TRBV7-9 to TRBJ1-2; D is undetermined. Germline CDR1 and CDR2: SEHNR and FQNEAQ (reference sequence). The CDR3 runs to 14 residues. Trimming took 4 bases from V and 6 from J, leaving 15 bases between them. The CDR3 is CASSSPARLNGYTF. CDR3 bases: TGTGCCAGCAGCTCCCCCGCCAGGCTGAATGGCTACACCTTC.

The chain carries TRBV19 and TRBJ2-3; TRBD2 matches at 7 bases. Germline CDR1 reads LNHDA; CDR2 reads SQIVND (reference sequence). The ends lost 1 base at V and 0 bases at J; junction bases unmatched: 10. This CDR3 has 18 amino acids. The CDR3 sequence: CASSIGSSGEGSTDTQYF. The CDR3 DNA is TGTGCCAGTAGTATAGGTTCCTCGGGGGAGGGAAGCACAGATACGCAGTATTTT.

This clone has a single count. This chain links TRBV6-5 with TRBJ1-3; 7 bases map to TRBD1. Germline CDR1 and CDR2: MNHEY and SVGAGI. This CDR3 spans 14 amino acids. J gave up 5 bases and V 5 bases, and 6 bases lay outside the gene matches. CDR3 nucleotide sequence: TGTGCCAGCAGTCCACAGGGGATGAGAAACACCATATATTTT. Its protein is CASSPQGMRNTIYF.

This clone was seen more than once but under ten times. The CDR3, as DNA: TGCACCACCTCCCAGGCAGGAGGCGGCACAGATACGCAGTATTTT. It translates to CTTSQAGGGTDTQYF. The J gene is TRBJ2-3, the V gene TRBV29-1, with D possibly being TRBD2 (5 bases). Per the germline V gene, CDR1 is SQVTM and CDR2 is ANQGSEA. The CDR3 contains 15 residues.

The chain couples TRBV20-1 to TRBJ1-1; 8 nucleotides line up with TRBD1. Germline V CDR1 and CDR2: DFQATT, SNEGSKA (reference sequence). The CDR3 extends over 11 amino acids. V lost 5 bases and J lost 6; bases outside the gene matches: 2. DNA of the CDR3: TGCAGTGCTTGGGGACAGGCTGAAGCTTTCTTT. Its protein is CSAWGQAEAFF.

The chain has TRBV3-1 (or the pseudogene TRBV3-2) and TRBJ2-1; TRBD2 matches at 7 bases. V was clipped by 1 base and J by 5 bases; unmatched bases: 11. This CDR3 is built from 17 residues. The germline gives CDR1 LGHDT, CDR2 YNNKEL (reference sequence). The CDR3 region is CASSQGLSGTWDNEQFF. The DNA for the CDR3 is TGTGCCAGCAGCCAAGGGTTGAGCGGGACTTGGGACAATGAGCAGTTCTTC.

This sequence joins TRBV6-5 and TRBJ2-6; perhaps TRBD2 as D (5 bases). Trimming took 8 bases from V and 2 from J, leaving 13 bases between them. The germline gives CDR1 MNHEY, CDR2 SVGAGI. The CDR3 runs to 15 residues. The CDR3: CASQSRGAGANVLTF. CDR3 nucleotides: TGTGCCAGCCAAAGTCGGGGTGCTGGGGCCAACGTCCTGACTTTC.

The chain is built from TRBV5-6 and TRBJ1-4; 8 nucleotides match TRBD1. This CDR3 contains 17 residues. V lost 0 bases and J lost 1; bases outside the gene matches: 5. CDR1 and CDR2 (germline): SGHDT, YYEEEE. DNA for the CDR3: TGTGCCAGCAGCTTGGGACAGGGGCAGTTAACTAATGAAAAACTGTTTTTT. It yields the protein CASSLGQGQLTNEKLFF.

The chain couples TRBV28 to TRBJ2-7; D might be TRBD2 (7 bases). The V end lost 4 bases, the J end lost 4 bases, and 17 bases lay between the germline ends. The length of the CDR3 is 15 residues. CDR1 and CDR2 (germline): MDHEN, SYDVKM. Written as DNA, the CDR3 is TGTGCCAGCAGTTCGCGGCGGGGGCGCAGTTACGAGCAGTACTTC. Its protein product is CASSSRRGRSYEQYF.

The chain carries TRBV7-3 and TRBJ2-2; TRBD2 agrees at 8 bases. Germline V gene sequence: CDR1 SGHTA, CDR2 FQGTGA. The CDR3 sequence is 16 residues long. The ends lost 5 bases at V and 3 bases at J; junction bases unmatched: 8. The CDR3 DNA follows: TGTGCCAGCAGCCCAGCTAGCGGGCTCGACACCGGGGAGCTGTTTTTT. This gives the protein CASSPASGLDTGELFF.

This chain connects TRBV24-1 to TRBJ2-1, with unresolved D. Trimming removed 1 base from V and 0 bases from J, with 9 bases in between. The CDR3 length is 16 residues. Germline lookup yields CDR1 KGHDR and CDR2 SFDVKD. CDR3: CATSDFQVSSYNEQFF. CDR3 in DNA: TGTGCCACCAGTGATTTTCAGGTTAGCTCCTACAATGAGCAGTTCTTC.

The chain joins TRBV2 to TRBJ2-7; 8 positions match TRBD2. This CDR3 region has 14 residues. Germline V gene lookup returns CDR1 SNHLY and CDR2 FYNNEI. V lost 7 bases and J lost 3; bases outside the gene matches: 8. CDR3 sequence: CASTYGTSVYEQYF. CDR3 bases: TGTGCCAGCACCTACGGGACTAGTGTCTACGAGCAGTACTTC.

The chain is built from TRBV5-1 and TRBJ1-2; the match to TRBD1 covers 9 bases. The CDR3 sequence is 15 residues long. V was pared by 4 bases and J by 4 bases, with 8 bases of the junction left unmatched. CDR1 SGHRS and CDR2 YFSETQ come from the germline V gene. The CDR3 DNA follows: TGCGCCAGCAGCCCGACGGGACAGGGCCCCTATGGCTACACCTTC. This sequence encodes CASSPTGQGPYGYTF.